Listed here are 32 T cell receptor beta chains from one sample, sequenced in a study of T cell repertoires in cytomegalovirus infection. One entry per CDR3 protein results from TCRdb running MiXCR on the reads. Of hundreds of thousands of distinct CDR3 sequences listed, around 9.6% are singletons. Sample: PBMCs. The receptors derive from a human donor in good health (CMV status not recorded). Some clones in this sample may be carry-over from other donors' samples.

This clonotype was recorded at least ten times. CDR3 in amino acids: CASSLALGGGAGQPQHF. The CDR3 nucleotides read TGTGCCAGCAGCTTAGCCTTGGGAGGGGGCGCGGGTCAGCCCCAGCATTTT. V and J are TRBV7-9 and TRBJ1-5, with 7 positions matching TRBD1. V lost 0 bases to trimming and J lost 6 bases; unmatched junction nucleotides: 11. Per the germline V gene, CDR1 is SEHNR and CDR2 is FQNEAQ (reference sequence). This CDR3 comprises 17 residues. The full variable domain, completed using reference TRBV7-9 and TRBJ1-5, is DTGVSQNPRHKITKRGQNVTFRCDPISEHNRLYWYRQTLGQGPEFLTYFQNEAQLEKSRLLSDRFSAERPKGSFSTLEIQRTEQGDSAMYLCASSLALGGGAGQPQHFGDGTRLSIL.

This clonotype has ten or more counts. The CDR3 sequence is CASSEPGQGGNQPQHF. CDR3 nucleotides: TGTGCCAGCAGTGAGCCCGGACAGGGAGGCAATCAGCCCCAGCATTTT. The chain has TRBV25-1 and TRBJ1-5; 8 positions match TRBD1. V lost 3 bases to trimming and J lost 2 bases; unmatched junction nucleotides: 6. CDR1 is MGHDK and CDR2 is SYGVNS in the germline V gene. The CDR3 has 16 amino acids. Filled out from reference TRBV25-1 and TRBJ1-5, the complete variable domain reads EADIYQTPRYLVIGTGKKITLECSQTMGHDKMYWYQQDPGMELHLIHYSYGVNSTEKGDLSSESTVSRIRTEHFPLTLESARPSHTSQYLCASSEPGQGGNQPQHFGDGTRLSIL.

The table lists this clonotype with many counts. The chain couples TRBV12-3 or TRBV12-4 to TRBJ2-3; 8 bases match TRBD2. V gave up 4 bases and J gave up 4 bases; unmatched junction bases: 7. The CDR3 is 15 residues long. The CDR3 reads CASSSSGGRADTQYF. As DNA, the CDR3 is TGTGCCAGCAGTTCGAGCGGGGGTCGCGCAGATACGCAGTATTTT.

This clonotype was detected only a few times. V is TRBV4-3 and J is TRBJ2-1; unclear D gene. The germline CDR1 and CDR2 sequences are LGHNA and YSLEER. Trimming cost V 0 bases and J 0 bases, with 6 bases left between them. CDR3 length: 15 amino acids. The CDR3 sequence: CASSQDMSSYNEQFF. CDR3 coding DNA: TGCGCCAGCAGCCAAGACATGAGCTCCTACAATGAGCAGTTCTTC.

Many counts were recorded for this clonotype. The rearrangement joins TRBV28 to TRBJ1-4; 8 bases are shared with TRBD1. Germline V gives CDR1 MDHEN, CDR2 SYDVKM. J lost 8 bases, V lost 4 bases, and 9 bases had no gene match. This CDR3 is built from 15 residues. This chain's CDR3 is CASSSVGQGWEKLFF. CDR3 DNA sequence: TGTGCCAGCAGTTCGGTCGGACAGGGTTGGGAAAAACTGTTTTTT.

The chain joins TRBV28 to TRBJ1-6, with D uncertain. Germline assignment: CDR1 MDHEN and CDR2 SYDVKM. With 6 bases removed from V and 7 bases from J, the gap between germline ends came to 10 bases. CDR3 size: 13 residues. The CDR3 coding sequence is TGTGCCAGCAGGCGCCAGGCGAATTCACCCCTCCACTTT. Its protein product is CASRRQANSPLHF.

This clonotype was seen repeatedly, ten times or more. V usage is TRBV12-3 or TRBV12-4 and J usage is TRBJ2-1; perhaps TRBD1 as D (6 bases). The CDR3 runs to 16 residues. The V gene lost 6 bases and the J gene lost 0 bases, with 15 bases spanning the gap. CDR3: CASSPRAGDSYNEQFF. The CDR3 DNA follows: TGTGCCAGCAGCCCCCGGGCAGGGGACTCCTACAATGAGCAGTTCTTC.

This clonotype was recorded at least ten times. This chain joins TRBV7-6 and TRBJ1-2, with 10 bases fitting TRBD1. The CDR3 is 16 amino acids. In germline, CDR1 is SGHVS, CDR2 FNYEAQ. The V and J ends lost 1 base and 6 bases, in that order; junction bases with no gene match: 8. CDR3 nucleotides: TGTGCCAGCAGCTTAGTTTTCGGACAGGGGGAAAATGGCTACACCTTC. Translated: CASSLVFGQGENGYTF.

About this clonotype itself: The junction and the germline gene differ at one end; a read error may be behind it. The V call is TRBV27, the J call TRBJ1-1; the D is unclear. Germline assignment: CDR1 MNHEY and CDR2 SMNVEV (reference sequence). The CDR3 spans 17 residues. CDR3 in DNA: TGTCCCAGCAGTCCCGGGCCCCTTCTGATATCCGGTACTGAAGCTTTCTTT. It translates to CPSSPGPLLISGTEAFF.

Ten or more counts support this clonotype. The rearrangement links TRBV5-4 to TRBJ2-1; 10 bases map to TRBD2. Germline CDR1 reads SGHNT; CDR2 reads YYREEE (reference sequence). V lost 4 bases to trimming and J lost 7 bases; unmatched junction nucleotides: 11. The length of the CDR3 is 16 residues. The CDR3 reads CASSTHIAGGNNEQFF. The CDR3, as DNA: TGTGCCAGCAGCACACATATAGCGGGGGGAAATAATGAGCAGTTCTTC.

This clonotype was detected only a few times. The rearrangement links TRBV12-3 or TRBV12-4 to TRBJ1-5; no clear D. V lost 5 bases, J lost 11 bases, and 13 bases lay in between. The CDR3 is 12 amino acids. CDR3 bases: TGTGCCAGCAGTCCCCGGTGGTGGGCCCAGCATTTT. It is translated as CASSPRWWAQHF.

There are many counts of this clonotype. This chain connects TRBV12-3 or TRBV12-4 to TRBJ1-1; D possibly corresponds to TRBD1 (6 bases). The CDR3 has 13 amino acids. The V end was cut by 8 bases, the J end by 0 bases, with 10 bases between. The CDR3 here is CASQGLLNTEAFF. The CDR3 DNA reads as TGTGCCAGCCAGGGGTTACTGAACACTGAAGCTTTCTTT.

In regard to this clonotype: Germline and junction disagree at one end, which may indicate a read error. In DNA, the CDR3 is TGTGCCAGCCCACCGCGACAAGAGACCCAGTACTTC. Amino acid sequence: CASPPRQETQYF. The rearrangement links TRBV18 to TRBJ2-5; D remains unclear. CDR3 size: 12 residues. Germline loops: CDR1 KGHSH, CDR2 LQKENI.

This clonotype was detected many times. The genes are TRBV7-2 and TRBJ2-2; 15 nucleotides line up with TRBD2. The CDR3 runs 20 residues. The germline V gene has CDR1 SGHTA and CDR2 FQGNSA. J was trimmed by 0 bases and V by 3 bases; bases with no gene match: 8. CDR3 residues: CASSFLGLAGGRSNTGELFF. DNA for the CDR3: TGTGCCAGCAGCTTTCTGGGACTAGCGGGGGGCCGATCGAACACCGGGGAGCTGTTTTTT. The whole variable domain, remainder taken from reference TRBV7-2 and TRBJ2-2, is GAGVSQSPSNKVTEKGKDVELRCDPISGHTALYWYRQSLGQGLEFLIYFQGNSAPDKSGLPSDRFSAERTGGSVSTLTIQRTQQEDSAVYLCASSFLGLAGGRSNTGELFFGEGSRLTVL.

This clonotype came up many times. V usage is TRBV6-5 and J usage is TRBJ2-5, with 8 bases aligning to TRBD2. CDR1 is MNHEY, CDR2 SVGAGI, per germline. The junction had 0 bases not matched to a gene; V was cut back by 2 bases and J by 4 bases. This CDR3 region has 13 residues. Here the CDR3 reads CASSYRGGETQYF. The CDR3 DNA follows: TGTGCCAGCAGTTACCGGGGGGGAGAGACCCAGTACTTC.

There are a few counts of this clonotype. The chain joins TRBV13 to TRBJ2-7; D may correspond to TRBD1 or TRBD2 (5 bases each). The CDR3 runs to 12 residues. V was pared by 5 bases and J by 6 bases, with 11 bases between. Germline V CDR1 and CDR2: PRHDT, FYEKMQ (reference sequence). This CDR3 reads CASSTPGSEQYF. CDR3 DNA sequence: TGTGCCAGCAGCACCCCAGGGAGCGAGCAGTACTTC.

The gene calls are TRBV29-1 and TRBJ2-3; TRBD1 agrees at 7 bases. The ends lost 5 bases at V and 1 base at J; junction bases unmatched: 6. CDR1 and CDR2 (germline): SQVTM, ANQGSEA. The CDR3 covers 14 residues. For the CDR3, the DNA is TGCAGCGTTCCCCTTGGGACAGGCACAGATACGCAGTATTTT. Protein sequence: CSVPLGTGTDTQYF.

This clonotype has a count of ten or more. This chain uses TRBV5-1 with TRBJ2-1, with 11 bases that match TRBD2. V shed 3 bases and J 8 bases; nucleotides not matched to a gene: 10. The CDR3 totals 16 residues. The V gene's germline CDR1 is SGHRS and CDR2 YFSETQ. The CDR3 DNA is TGCGCCAGCAGCTGGATTGGTAGCGGGGGGGCCGATGAGCAGTTCTTC. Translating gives CASSWIGSGGADEQFF.

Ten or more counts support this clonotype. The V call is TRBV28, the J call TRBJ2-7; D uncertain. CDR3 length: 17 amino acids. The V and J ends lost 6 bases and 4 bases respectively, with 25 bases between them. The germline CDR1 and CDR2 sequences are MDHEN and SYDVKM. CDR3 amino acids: CASSPRTLQPRYYEQYV. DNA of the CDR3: TGTGCCAGCAGCCCCCGAACCCTACAGCCGCGGTATTACGAGCAGTACGTC.

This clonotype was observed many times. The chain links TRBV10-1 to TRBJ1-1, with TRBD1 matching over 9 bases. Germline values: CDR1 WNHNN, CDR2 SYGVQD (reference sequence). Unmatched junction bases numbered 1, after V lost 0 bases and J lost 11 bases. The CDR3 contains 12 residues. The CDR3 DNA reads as TGCGCCAGCAGTGAGTCTGGACAGGGGGCTTTCTTT. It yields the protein CASSESGQGAFF.

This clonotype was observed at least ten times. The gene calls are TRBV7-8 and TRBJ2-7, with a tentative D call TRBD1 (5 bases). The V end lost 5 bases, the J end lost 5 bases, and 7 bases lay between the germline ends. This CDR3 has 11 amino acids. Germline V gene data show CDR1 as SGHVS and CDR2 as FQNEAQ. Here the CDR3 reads CASSQGNEQYV. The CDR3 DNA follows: TGTGCCAGCAGCCAGGGAAACGAGCAGTACGTC.

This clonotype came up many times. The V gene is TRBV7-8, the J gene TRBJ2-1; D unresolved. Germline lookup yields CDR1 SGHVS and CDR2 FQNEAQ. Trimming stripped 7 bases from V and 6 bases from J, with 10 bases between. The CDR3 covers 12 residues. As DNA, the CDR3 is TGTGCCAGCACCCATGAGGTCAATGAGCAGTTCTTC. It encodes CASTHEVNEQFF. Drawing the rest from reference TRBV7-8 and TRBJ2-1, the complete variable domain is GAGVSQSPRYKVAKRGQDVALRCDPISGHVSLFWYQQALGQGPEFLTYFQNEAQLDKSGLPSDRFFAERPEGSVSTLKIQRTQQEDSAVYLCASTHEVNEQFFGPGTRLTVL.

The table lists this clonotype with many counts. The CDR3 region is CASSLSDGQETQYF. For the CDR3, the DNA is TGTGCCAGCAGTTTATCGGACGGCCAAGAGACCCAGTACTTC. The rearrangement uses TRBV28 and TRBJ2-5; D gene unclear. Germline CDR1 and CDR2: MDHEN and SYDVKM. This CDR3 spans 14 amino acids. Trimming removed 1 base from V and 1 base from J, with 7 bases in between.

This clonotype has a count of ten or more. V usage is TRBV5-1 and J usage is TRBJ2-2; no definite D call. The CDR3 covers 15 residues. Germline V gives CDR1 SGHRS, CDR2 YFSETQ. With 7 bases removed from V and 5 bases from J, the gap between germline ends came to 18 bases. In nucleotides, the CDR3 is TGCGCCAGCTCTAGGACGGTAGTGGGGACCGGGGAGCTGTTTTTT. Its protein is CASSRTVVGTGELFF. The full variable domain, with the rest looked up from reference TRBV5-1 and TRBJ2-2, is KAGVTQTPRYLIKTRGQQVTLSCSPISGHRSVSWYQQTPGQGLQFLFEYFSETQRNKGNFPGRFSGRQFSNSRSEMNVSTLELGDSALYLCASSRTVVGTGELFFGEGSRLTVL.

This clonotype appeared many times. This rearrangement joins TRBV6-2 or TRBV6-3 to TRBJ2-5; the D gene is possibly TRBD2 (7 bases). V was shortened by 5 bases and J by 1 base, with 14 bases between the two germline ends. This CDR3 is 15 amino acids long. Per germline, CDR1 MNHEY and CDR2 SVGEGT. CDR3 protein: CASSLPGGVQETQYF. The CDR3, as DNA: TGTGCCAGCAGTCTCCCGGGGGGCGTCCAAGAGACCCAGTACTTC.

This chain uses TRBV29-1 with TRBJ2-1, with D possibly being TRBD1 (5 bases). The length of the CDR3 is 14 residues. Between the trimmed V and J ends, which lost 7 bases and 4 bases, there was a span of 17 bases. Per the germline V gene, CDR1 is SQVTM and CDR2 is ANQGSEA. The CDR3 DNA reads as TGCAGCGCCACGCAGAAGGGGAATTACAATGAGCAGTTCTTC. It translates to CSATQKGNYNEQFF.

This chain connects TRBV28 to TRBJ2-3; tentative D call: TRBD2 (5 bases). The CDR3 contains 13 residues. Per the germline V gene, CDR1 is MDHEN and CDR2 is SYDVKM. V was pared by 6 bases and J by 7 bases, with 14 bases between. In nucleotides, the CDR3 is TGTGCCAGCAGCCCGACCCCCGGGAATACGCAGTATTTT. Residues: CASSPTPGNTQYF.

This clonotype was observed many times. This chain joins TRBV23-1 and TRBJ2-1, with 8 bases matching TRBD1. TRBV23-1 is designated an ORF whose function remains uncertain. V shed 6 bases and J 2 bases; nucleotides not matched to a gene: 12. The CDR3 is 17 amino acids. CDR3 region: CASSIVKGQGPYNEQFF. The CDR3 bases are TGCGCCAGCAGCATAGTCAAAGGACAGGGACCCTACAATGAGCAGTTCTTC.

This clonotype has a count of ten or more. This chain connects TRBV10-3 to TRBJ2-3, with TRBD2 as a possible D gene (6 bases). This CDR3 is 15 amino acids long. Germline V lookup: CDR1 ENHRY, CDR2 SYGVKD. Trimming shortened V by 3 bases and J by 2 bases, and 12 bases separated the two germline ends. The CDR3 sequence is CAISDSAGLTDTQYF. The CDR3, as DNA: TGTGCCATCAGTGACTCTGCGGGGCTCACAGATACGCAGTATTTT.

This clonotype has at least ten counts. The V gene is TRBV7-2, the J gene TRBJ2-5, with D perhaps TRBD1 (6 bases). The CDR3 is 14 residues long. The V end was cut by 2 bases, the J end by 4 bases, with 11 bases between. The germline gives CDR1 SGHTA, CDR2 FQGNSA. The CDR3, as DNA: TGTGCCAGCAGCTTAATACAGGGTGGAGAGACCCAGTACTTC. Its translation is CASSLIQGGETQYF.

The CDR3 spells CSVEEQDRATDTQYF. The CDR3 DNA sequence: TGCAGCGTTGAAGAGCAGGACAGGGCCACAGATACGCAGTATTTT. The chain carries TRBV29-1 and TRBJ2-3; 8 bases are a match to TRBD1. CDR1 is SQVTM and CDR2 is ANQGSEA in the germline V gene. The V gene end was trimmed by 0 bases and the J gene end by 2 bases; junction bases not matched to a gene: 4. This CDR3 has 15 amino acids.

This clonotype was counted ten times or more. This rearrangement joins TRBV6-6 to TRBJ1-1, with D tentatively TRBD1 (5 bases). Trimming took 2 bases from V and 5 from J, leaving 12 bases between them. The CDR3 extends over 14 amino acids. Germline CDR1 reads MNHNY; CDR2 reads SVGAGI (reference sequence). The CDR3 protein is CASSYTQGRTEAFF. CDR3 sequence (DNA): TGTGCCAGCAGTTACACGCAGGGTCGGACTGAAGCTTTCTTT.